This is a list of T cell receptor beta chains from one sample in a study of cytomegalovirus exposure and HLA in healthy donors. The protocol was immunoSEQ multiplex PCR, while the TCRdb copy is restricted to in-frame clones and leaves out a portion. The sample consists of fewer than 150,000 clones, 75% to 80% of them appearing once. The sequenced sample consisted of PBMCs. The receptors here all came from a man aged 18-30 years in good health and CMV-seronegative. Both conserved end residues are part of each CDR3. The order of the fields is CDR3 length, V gene, D gene, J gene, CDR3 protein. The D gene is left open where the match is weak.

18	TRBV6-1	-	TRBJ2-7	CASSETGSYSMLSYEQYF
14	TRBV19	TRBD1	TRBJ2-7	CASSIYQGAGEQYF
13	TRBV15	-	TRBJ2-7	CATSRGRGYEQYF
15	TRBV7-6	-	TRBJ2-2	CASSLAGLNTGELFF
15	TRBV19	-	TRBJ2-7	CASSIGTRGTYEQYF
19	TRBV30	TRBD1	TRBJ2-1	CAWDGATRRTGGTYNEQFF
18	TRBV27	-	TRBJ2-1	CASSPHWGSGGDYNEQFF
16	TRBV7-2	TRBD2	TRBJ2-1	CASSARSGRGHNEQFF
11	TRBV19	-	TRBJ2-7	CASSRGTATNF
15	TRBV11-3	TRBD1	TRBJ1-2	CASSTRQGAYYGYTF
15	TRBV6-5	TRBD2	TRBJ2-7	CASRSLSGRAAEQYF
14	TRBV18	-	TRBJ2-2	CASSRTPGTGELFF
16	TRBV6-1	TRBD1	TRBJ2-2	CASSDFGTGDTGELFF
15	TRBV10-3	TRBD1	TRBJ1-1	CAINGQGAMNTEAFF
12	TRBV30	-	TRBJ2-2	CAWSVSPGELFF
19	TRBV5-1	TRBD2	TRBJ2-5	CASSLAPGTSGRAVETQYF
18	TRBV11-3	TRBD2	TRBJ2-5	CASSLGRIAGELQETQYF
15	TRBV11-3	TRBD1	TRBJ2-5	CASSSGTGGQETQYF
14	TRBV11-1	-	TRBJ2-7	CASSDPGLLYEQYF
14	TRBV5-1	-	TRBJ1-5	CASRPIPGNQPQHF
15	TRBV5-1	TRBD1	TRBJ1-2	CASSLEVGQSYGYTF
16	TRBV5-1	TRBD1	TRBJ2-7	CASSLGQGAGSYEQYF
15	TRBV7-9	TRBD1	TRBJ2-3	CASRPGQVVTDTQYF
11	TRBV20-1	TRBD1	TRBJ1-1	CSAPGGTEAFF
14	TRBV5-1	TRBD1	TRBJ2-7	CASSPRTGIHEQYF
14	TRBV13	-	TRBJ1-1	CASSNTGGGTEAFF
14	TRBV2	TRBD1	TRBJ1-4	CASSEDRTNEKLFF
15	TRBV11-2	-	TRBJ1-2	CASSLTDTANYGYTF
15	TRBV10-3	TRBD1	TRBJ2-7	CAISEPDRALYEQYF
16	TRBV28	TRBD2	TRBJ2-7	CASSFGPGGSSYEQYF
15	TRBV18	TRBD1	TRBJ2-3	CASSPRDRRTDTQYF
14	TRBV6-1	-	TRBJ2-2	CATARGTNTGELFF
13	TRBV28	-	TRBJ1-4	CASREGHYEKLFF
14	TRBV27	TRBD1	TRBJ2-7	CASSSHGQGYEQYF
15	TRBV4-2	-	TRBJ2-7	CASSQNAGRTYEQYF
15	TRBV5-4	-	TRBJ2-1	CASSLFDREVNEQFF
14	TRBV18	-	TRBJ1-2	CASSPKGQGPFYTF
15	TRBV7-2	TRBD1	TRBJ1-2	CASSLVQGGNKGYTF
16	TRBV7-7	TRBD2	TRBJ2-3	CASSRGAGRVGDTQYF
14	TRBV28	TRBD1	TRBJ1-2	CASSFRDRDYGYTF
13	TRBV14	-	TRBJ1-1	CASSKRGGAEAFF
14	TRBV7-6	-	TRBJ2-1	CASSLEWGYNEQFF
15	TRBV7-3	-	TRBJ1-1	CASSESGTRNTEAFF
14	TRBV5-4	-	TRBJ2-7	CASSSPPGLNEQYF
14	TRBV2	TRBD1	TRBJ1-2	CASSGDRANYGYTF
14	TRBV7-9	TRBD2	TRBJ2-5	CASSVRESQETQYF
16	TRBV28	TRBD1	TRBJ1-1	CASSSNPGTARTEAFF